This entry features one T cell receptor (beta chain) sequence. The sample originates from a study of blood T cell repertoires in COVID-19. The wider study: Acute-phase and convalescent COVID-19 samples originated in the United States, Italy and Spain. PBMCs, B-cell-depleted T cells, or T cells provided the cDNA or gDNA that made up the material.

Authors' analysis steps: Using reference gene primer amplification, nucleated cell counts were estimated. Clones were sequenced by immunoSEQ multiplex PCR, and TCRdb holds only the in-frame ones, with some missing. V and J calls and clone size are given by that table; D and trimming were obtained from the DNA. The sample holds almost 200,000 clones, less than 90% seen once. Per germline, CDR1 SGHRS and CDR2 YFSETQ. This CDR3 has 20 residues. V dropped 4 bases and J dropped 0 bases, with 26 bases sitting between them. This sequence joins TRBV5-1 and TRBJ1-5; TRBD1 is a possible D gene (5 bases). Sequencing input: peripheral blood. The sequence derives from a woman between 65 and 79 years old with acute or convalescent COVID-19. CDR3 residues: CASSPPRTLPLNYSNQPQHF. The CDR3 coding sequence is TGCGCCAGCAGCCCCCCTCGGACATTGCCCTTAAACTATAGCAATCAGCCCCAGCATTTT. Drawing the rest from reference TRBV5-1 and TRBJ1-5, the complete variable domain is KAGVTQTPRYLIKTRGQQVTLSCSPISGHRSVSWYQQTPGQGLQFLFEYFSETQRNKGNFPGRFSGRQFSNSRSEMNVSTLELGDSALYLCASSPPRTLPLNYSNQPQHFGDGTRLSIL.